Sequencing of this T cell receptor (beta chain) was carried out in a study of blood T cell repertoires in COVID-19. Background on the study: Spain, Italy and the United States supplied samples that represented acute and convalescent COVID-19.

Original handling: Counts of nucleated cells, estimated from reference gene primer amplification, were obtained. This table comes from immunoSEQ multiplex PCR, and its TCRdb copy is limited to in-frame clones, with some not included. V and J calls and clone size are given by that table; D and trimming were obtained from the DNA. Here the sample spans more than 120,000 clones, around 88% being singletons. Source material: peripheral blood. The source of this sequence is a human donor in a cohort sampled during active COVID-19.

DNA for the CDR3: TGTGCCAGCAGCGTCGTCGGCGACGGGACATCGCCCCAGCATTTT. Amino acids: CASSVVGDGTSPQHF. V usage is TRBV9 and J usage is TRBJ1-5; D possibly corresponds to TRBD1 (6 bases). In germline, CDR1 is SGDLS, CDR2 YYNGEE. This CDR3 region has 15 residues. The ends were cut back, 2 bases at V and 9 bases at J, with 18 bases in the middle. The entire variable domain, with the rest obtained from reference TRBV9 and TRBJ1-5, is as follows: DSGVTQTPKHLITATGQRVTLRCSPRSGDLSVYWYQQSLDQGLQFLIQYYNGEERAKGNILERFSAQQFPDLHSELNLSSLELGDSALYFCASSVVGDGTSPQHFGDGTRLSIL.